These T cell receptor beta chains were read from a single sample in a study of T cells after yellow fever vaccination. TCRdb re-analysed the 5' RACE reads in MiXCR, keeping a single row per CDR3 protein. The sample lists around 500,000 distinct CDR3 sequences, 21% occurring once. The sample here was PBMCs, taken approximately 22 days after the first yellow fever vaccination. All receptors come from a man between 18 and 29 years old who received the YFV17D yellow fever vaccine. Each CDR3 is given without its conserved first and last residue. Each record gives: V gene, J gene, D gene, CDR3 protein. D genes are given only for firm matches.

V: TRBV5-1
J: TRBJ2-2
D: -
CDR3: ASSLSAVPPQVELF

V: TRBV7-9
J: TRBJ2-5
D: TRBD1
CDR3: ASRSDRGKETQY

V: TRBV7-2
J: TRBJ2-1
D: -
CDR3: ASSSYRSLASF

V: TRBV18
J: TRBJ1-1
D: TRBD1
CDR3: ASSPPGTDWNTEAF

V: TRBV5-1
J: TRBJ2-3
D: -
CDR3: ASSEGLRGTDTQY

V: TRBV5-1
J: TRBJ2-5
D: TRBD1
CDR3: ASRTGGGQETQY

V: TRBV3-1
J: TRBJ1-1
D: -
CDR3: ASSPPLRARGTEAF

V: TRBV6-1
J: TRBJ1-1
D: -
CDR3: ASSRQAF

V: TRBV19
J: TRBJ1-1
D: -
CDR3: ASRWGQDTEAF

V: TRBV7-3
J: TRBJ2-1
D: -
CDR3: ASSIRGNEQF

V: TRBV18
J: TRBJ2-1
D: -
CDR3: ASSPQLLYNEQF

V: TRBV27
J: TRBJ2-3
D: -
CDR3: ASSPTSRGTDTQY

V: TRBV7-2
J: TRBJ2-5
D: -
CDR3: ASSPTAAGETQY

V: TRBV7-2
J: TRBJ1-2
D: TRBD1
CDR3: ASSLTGTGYYGYT

V: TRBV4-1
J: TRBJ2-1
D: -
CDR3: ASSQVGGRYNEQF

V: TRBV7-9
J: TRBJ2-4
D: TRBD1
CDR3: ASSLVYETGGYIQY

V: TRBV29-1
J: TRBJ2-3
D: TRBD2
CDR3: SVAAGLEPDTQY

V: TRBV7-2
J: TRBJ1-4
D: TRBD1
CDR3: ASSGQGWGEKLF

V: TRBV7-8
J: TRBJ1-4
D: -
CDR3: ASSWRAAANEKLF

V: TRBV11-2
J: TRBJ2-1
D: -
CDR3: ASSLGTLYNEQF

V: TRBV5-1
J: TRBJ2-3
D: -
CDR3: ASSLRNLPDTQY

V: TRBV7-9
J: TRBJ2-1
D: -
CDR3: ASSREPLRGGEQF

V: TRBV7-2
J: TRBJ2-1
D: TRBD1
CDR3: ASSDQPTGTGNEQF

V: TRBV12-3/TRBV12-4
J: TRBJ2-1
D: -
CDR3: ASTTEADYYNEQF

V: TRBV6-1
J: TRBJ2-2
D: TRBD1
CDR3: ASSGGQGAALGELF

V: TRBV6-5
J: TRBJ2-2
D: -
CDR3: ASSSYNTGELF

V: TRBV7-2
J: TRBJ1-2
D: -
CDR3: ASSLGSHENYGYT